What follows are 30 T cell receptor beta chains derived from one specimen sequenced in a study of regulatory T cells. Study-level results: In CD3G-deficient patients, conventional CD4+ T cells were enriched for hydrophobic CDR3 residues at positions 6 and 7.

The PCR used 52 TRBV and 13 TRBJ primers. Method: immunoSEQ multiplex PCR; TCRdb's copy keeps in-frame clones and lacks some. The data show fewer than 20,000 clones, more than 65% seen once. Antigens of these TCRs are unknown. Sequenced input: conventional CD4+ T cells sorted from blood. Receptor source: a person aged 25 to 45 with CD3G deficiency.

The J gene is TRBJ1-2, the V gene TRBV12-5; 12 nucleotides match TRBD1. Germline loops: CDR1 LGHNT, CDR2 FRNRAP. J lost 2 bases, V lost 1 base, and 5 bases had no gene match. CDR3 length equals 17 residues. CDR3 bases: TGTGCTAGTGGTTTGGAGGGGGGGACAGGGGGCAACTATGGCTACACCTTC. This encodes CASGLEGGTGGNYGYTF.

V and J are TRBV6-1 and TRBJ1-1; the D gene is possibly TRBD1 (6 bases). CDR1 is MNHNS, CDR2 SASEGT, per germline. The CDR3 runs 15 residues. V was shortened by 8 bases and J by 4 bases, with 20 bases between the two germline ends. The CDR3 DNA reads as TGTGCCAGCCTATCACTAACAGGGAGGGTCACTGAAGCTTTCTTT. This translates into CASLSLTGRVTEAFF.

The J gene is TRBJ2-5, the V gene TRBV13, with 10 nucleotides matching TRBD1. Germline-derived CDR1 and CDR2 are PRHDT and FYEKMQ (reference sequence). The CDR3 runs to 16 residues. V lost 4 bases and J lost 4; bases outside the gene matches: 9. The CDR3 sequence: CASSSKTGGFGETQYF. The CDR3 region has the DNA TGTGCCAGCAGCTCAAAGACAGGGGGCTTTGGAGAGACCCAGTACTTC.

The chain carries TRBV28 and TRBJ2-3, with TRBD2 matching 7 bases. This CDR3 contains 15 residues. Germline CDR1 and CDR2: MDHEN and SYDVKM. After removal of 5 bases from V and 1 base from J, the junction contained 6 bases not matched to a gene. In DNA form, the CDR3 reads TGTGCCAGCAGTGGGAGGGGACTTGGCACAGATACGCAGTATTTT. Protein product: CASSGRGLGTDTQYF. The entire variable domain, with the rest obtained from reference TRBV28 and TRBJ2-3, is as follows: DVKVTQSSRYLVKRTGEKVFLECVQDMDHENMFWYRQDPGLGLRLIYFSYDVKMKEKGDIPEGYSVSREKKERFSLILESASTNQTSMYLCASSGRGLGTDTQYFGPGTRLTVL.

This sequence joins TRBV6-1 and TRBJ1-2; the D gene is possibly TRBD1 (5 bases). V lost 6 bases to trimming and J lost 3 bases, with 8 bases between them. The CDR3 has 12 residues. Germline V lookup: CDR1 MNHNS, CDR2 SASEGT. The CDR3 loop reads CASRRGDYGYTF. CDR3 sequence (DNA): TGTGCCAGCAGGAGGGGCGACTATGGCTACACCTTC.

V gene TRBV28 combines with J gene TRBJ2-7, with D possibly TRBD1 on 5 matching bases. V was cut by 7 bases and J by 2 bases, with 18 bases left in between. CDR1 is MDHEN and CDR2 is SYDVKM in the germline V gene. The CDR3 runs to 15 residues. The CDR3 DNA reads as TGTGCCAGCACCTCTCCATCGAAAGGGGCCTACGAGCAGTACTTC. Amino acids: CASTSPSKGAYEQYF.

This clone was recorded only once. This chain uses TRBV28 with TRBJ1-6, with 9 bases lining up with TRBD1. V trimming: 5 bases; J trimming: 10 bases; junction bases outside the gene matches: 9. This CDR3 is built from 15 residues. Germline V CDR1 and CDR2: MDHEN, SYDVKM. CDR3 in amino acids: CASSIGQGFGSPLHF. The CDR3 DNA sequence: TGTGCCAGCAGTATAGGACAGGGGTTTGGATCACCCCTCCACTTT.

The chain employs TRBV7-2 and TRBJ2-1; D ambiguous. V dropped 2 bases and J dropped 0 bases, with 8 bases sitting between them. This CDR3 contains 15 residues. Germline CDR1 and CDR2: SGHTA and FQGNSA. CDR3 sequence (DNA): TGTGCCAGCAGCTTAATGTCTAGCTCCTACAATGAGCAGTTCTTC. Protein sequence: CASSLMSSSYNEQFF.

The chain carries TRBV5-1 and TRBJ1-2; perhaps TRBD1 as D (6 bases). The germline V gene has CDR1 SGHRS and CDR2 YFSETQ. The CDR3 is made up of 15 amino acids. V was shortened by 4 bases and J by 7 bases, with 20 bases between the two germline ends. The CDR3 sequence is CASSPGGGASFGYTF. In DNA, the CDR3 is TGCGCCAGCAGCCCCGGCGGGGGGGCAAGCTTTGGCTACACCTTC.

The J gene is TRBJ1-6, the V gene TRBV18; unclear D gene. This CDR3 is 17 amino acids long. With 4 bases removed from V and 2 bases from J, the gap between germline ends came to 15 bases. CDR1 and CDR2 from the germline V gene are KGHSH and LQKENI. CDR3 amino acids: CASSLRQFEAYNSPLHF. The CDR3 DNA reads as TGTGCCAGCTCACTCAGGCAGTTCGAGGCCTATAATTCACCCCTCCACTTT.

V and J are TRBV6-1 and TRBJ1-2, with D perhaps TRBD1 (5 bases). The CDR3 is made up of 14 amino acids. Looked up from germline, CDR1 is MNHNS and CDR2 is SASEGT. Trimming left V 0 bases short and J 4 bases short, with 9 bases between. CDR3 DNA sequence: TGTGCCAGCAGTGAAGCCGGGGCGGCCTATGGCTACACCTTC. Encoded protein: CASSEAGAAYGYTF.

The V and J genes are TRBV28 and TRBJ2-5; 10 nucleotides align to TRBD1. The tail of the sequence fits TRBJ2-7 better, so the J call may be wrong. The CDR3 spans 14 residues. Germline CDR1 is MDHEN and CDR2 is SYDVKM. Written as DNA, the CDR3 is TGTGCCAGCAGACGACAGGGGGCTGACTACGAGCAGTACTTC. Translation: CASRRQGADYEQYF.

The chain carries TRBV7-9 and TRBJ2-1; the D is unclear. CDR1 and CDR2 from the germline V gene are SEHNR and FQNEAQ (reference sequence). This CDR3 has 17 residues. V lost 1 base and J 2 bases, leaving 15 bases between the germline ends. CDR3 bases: TGTGCCAGCAGCTTAGGGATCGGGCGGTTCACCTACAATGAGCAGTTCTTC. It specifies CASSLGIGRFTYNEQFF. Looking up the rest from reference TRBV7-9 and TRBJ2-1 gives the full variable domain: DTGVSQNPRHKITKRGQNVTFRCDPISEHNRLYWYRQTLGQGPEFLTYFQNEAQLEKSRLLSDRFSAERPKGSFSTLEIQRTEQGDSAMYLCASSLGIGRFTYNEQFFGPGTRLTVL.

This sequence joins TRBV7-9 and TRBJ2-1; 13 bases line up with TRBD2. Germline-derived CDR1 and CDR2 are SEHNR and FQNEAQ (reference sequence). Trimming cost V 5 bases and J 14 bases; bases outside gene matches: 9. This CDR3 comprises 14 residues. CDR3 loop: CASSLGTSGASKFF. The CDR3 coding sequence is TGTGCCAGCAGCCTCGGGACTAGCGGGGCTTCTAAGTTCTTC.

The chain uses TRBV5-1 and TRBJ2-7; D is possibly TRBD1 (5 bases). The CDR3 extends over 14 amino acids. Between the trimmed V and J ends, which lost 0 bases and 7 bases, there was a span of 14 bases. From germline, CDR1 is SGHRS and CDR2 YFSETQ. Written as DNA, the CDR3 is TGCGCCAGCAGCTTGGAAAGCAGGGTGGGTGAGCAGTACTTC. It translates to CASSLESRVGEQYF. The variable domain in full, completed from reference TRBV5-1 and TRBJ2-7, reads KAGVTQTPRYLIKTRGQQVTLSCSPISGHRSVSWYQQTPGQGLQFLFEYFSETQRNKGNFPGRFSGRQFSNSRSEMNVSTLELGDSALYLCASSLESRVGEQYFGPGTRLTVT.

CDR3 in DNA: TGCGCCAGCAGCTGGACTAGGAACTCTGGAAACACCATATATTTT. This encodes CASSWTRNSGNTIYF. The rearrangement joins TRBV5-1 to TRBJ1-3, with no clear D. The ends were cut back, 3 bases at V and 0 bases at J, with 10 bases in the middle. Germline assignment: CDR1 SGHRS and CDR2 YFSETQ. The CDR3 is made up of 15 amino acids.

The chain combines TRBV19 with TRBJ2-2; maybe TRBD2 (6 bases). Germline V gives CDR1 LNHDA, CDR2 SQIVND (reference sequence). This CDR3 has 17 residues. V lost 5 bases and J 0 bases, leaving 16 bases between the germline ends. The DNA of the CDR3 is TGTGCCAGTAGTGCCGCCCCTGGCGGGACGAACACCGGGGAGCTGTTTTTT. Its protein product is CASSAAPGGTNTGELFF.

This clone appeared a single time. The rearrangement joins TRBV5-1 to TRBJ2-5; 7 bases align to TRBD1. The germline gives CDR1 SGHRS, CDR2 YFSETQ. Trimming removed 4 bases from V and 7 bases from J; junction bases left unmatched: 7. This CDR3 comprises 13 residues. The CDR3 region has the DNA TGCGCCAGCAGCGAAACAGGGGTCGGGACCCAGTACTTC. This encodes CASSETGVGTQYF.

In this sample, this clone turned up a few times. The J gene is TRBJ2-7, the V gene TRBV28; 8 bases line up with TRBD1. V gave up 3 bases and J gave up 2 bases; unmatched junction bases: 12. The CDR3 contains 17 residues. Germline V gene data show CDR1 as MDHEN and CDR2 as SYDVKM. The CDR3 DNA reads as TGTGCCAGCAGTTTGGCCAGGGGGCCAATGGGGGCCTACGAGCAGTACTTC. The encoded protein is CASSLARGPMGAYEQYF.

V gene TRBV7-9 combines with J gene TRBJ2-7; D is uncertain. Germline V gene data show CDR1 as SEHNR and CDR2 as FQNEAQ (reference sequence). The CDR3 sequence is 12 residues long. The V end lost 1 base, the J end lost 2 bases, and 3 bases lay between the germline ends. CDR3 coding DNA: TGTGCCAGCAGCTTAGGGACCTACGAGCAGTACTTC. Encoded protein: CASSLGTYEQYF.

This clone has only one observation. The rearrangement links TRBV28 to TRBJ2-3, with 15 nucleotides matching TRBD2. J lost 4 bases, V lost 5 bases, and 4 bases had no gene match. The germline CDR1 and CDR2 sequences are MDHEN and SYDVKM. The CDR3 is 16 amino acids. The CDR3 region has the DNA TGTGCCAGCAGTCCCGGACTAGCGGGGGGGTCAGATACGCAGTATTTT. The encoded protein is CASSPGLAGGSDTQYF.

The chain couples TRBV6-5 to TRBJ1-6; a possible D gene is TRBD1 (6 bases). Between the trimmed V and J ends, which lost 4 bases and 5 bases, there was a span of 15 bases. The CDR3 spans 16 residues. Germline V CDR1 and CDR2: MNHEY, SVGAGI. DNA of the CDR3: TGTGCCAGCAGTTTAAAACCGGGACACAATAATTCACCCCTCCACTTT. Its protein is CASSLKPGHNNSPLHF.

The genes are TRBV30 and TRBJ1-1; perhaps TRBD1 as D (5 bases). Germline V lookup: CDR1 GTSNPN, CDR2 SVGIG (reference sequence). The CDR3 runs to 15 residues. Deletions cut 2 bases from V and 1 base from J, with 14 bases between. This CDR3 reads CAWSMWGGGNTEAFF. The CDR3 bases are TGTGCCTGGAGTATGTGGGGCGGGGGGAACACTGAAGCTTTCTTT.

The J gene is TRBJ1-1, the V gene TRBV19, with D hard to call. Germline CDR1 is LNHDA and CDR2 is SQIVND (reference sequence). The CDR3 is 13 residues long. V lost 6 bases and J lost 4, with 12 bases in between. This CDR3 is CASSFGRITEAFF. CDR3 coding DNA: TGTGCCAGTAGCTTCGGGCGGATCACTGAAGCTTTCTTT.

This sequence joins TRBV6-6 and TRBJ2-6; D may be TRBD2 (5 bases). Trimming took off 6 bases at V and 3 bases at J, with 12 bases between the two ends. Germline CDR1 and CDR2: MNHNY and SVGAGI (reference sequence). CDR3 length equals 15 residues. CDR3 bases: TGTGCCAGCAGGGACGAGGGATTTGGGGCCAACGTCCTGACTTTC. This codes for CASRDEGFGANVLTF.

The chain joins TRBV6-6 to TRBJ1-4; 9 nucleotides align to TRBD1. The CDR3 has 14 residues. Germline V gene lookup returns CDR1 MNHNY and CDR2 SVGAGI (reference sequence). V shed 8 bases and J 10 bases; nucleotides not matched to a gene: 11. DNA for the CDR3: TGTGCCAGCCAAACAGGACAGGGGCGAGGAAAACTGTTTTTT. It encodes CASQTGQGRGKLFF.

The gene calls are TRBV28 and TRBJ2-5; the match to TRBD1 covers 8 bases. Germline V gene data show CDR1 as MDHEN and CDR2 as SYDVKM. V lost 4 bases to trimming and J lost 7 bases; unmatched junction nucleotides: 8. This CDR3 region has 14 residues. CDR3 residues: CASSSPGQAATQYF. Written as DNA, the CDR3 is TGTGCCAGCAGTTCGCCGGGACAGGCCGCGACCCAGTACTTC. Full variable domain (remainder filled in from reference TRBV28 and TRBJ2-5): DVKVTQSSRYLVKRTGEKVFLECVQDMDHENMFWYRQDPGLGLRLIYFSYDVKMKEKGDIPEGYSVSREKKERFSLILESASTNQTSMYLCASSSPGQAATQYFGPGTRLLVL.

CDR3 sequence reads: CASRGLPEAFF. CDR3 DNA: TGTGCCAGCAGGGGGCTCCCTGAAGCTTTCTTT. J is TRBJ1-1 and V is TRBV6-1, with a weak D call TRBD1 (5 bases). V shed 6 bases and J shed 6 bases, with 8 bases lying between them. The CDR3 runs to 11 residues. The V gene's germline CDR1 is MNHNS and CDR2 SASEGT.

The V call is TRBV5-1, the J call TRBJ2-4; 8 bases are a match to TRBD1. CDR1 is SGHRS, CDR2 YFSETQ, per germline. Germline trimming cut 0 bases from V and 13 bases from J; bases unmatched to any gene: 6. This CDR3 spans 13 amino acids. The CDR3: CASSLAGTGPQYF. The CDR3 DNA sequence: TGCGCCAGCAGCTTGGCGGGGACAGGCCCCCAGTACTTC.

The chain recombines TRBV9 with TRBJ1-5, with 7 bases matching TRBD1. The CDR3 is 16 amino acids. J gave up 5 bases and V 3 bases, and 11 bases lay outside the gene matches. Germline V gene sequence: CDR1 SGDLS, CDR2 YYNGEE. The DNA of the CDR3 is TGTGCCAGCAGCGACTTGTCCGACAGGGAGGATCAGCCCCAGCATTTT. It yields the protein CASSDLSDREDQPQHF.